The clone carrying this T cell receptor beta chain has only a few counts. The antigen is undetermined. The data were taken from a study of identical twins. Study-wide points: Models underestimated how often monozygotic twins shared out-of-frame TCR alpha.

One entry per CDR3 protein results from TCRdb running MiXCR on the 5' RACE reads. The sample yields 450,000 or so distinct CDR3 sequences, more than 13% seen once. Germline V gene data show CDR1 as SGHRS and CDR2 as YFSETQ. This CDR3 has 17 residues. V was clipped by 2 bases and J by 0 bases; unmatched bases: 7. The same sample was also studied in work on yellow fever vaccine responses in identical twins.

Sequencing used CD4+ T cells sorted from blood. The TCR sequence derives from a woman in her late teens or twenties in good health. This chain uses TRBV5-1 with TRBJ2-1; the match to TRBD2 covers 8 bases. As DNA, the CDR3 is TGCGCCAGCAGCTTCGGACTAGCAAGGAGCTCCTACAATGAGCAGTTCTTC. Translating gives CASSFGLARSSYNEQFF.